This T cell receptor beta chain was found in a study of patients and donors after allogeneic stem cell transplantation. CDR1 is DFQATT, CDR2 SNEGSKA, per germline (reference sequence). V gave up 2 bases and J gave up 6 bases, with 8 bases separating them. There are 12 residues in the CDR3. The table lists this clonotype with a few counts. One entry per CDR3 protein results from TCRdb running MiXCR on the RT-PCR reads. The table records about 230,000 distinct CDR3 sequences, 12% to 15% of them present only once. The chain recombines TRBV20-1 with TRBJ1-5; D may be TRBD1 (5 bases). The sequence was collected from a human donor who was either an allogeneic HSCT recipient or a stem cell or donor lymphocyte infusion donor (not recorded which). It is not recorded whose cells these are; they may come from a transplant donor. The sequenced sample was blood, either unsorted or a sorted T cell fraction (not recorded which). DNA for the CDR3: TGCAGTGCTAGACAGGGTGGTCAGCCCCAGCATTTT. This codes for CSARQGGQPQHF.